Listed here is a single T cell receptor beta chain. Its antigen is still unknown. The data belong to a study of OX40 agonist ivuxolimab in advanced cancers. Study context: It was ivuxolimab, an agonistic anti-OX40 (CD134) antibody, that patients were treated with.

Study-wide points: Nonresponders, in some cases, also had low normalized T-cell clonal expansion.

Repertoires were generated with immunoSEQ multiplex PCR, while TCRdb's copy carries only in-frame clones and drops some. Of about 72,000 clones in the sample, about nine tenths were seen once. CDR1 MNHEY and CDR2 SMNVEV come from the germline V gene (reference sequence). V lost 0 bases, J lost 2 bases, and 4 bases stayed unmatched. This CDR3 comprises 15 residues. Sequenced material: CD4+ or CD8+ T cells sorted from blood, taken in a trial of the OX40 agonist ivuxolimab. The clonotype was recovered from an adult with an advanced solid tumor such as melanoma, head and neck, liver or kidney cancer. This chain joins TRBV27 and TRBJ2-7, with TRBD1 identical over 7 bases. CDR3: CASSLSGDRTYEQYF. CDR3 in DNA: TGTGCCAGCAGTTTATCGGGGGACAGAACCTACGAGCAGTACTTC.